These 22 T cell receptor beta chains were sequenced from one sample in a study of T-cell reconstitution after alpha-beta-depleted transplantation in children. Unique molecular identifiers were incorporated when the TCRbeta library was constructed. TCRdb processed the PCR reads anew with MiXCR; each CDR3 protein has one entry. Of about 350,000 distinct CDR3 sequences listed, 15% to 20% are singletons. Sequences were derived from PBMCs, mostly from graft donor cells, sampled 360 days after TCRalphabeta/CD19-depleted stem cell transplant. These receptors all stem from a male patient under 10 years old who had a stem cell transplant for acute lymphoblastic leukemia, so the T cells may come from the graft donor.

Many counts were recorded for this clonotype. V is TRBV6-5 and J is TRBJ2-1, with no clear D. V dropped 2 bases and J dropped 1 base, with 6 bases sitting between them. The CDR3 loop spans 14 amino acids. CDR1 is MNHEY, CDR2 SVGAGI, per germline. CDR3: CASSYSSSYNEQFF. The CDR3 coding sequence is TGTGCCAGCAGTTACAGTAGTTCCTACAATGAGCAGTTCTTC.

V and J are TRBV5-1 and TRBJ2-1; TRBD1 matches 10 bases. V gave up 2 bases and J gave up 2 bases; unmatched junction bases: 4. Germline V gene data show CDR1 as SGHRS and CDR2 as YFSETQ. CDR3 size: 16 residues. CDR3 bases: TGCGCCAGCAGCTTTGGGGACAGGGGAACCTACAATGAGCAGTTCTTC. As protein: CASSFGDRGTYNEQFF.

Ten or more counts support this clonotype. This chain links TRBV20-1 with TRBJ1-1; D is uncertain. Per the germline V gene, CDR1 is DFQATT and CDR2 is SNEGSKA (reference sequence). V was clipped by 3 bases and J by 0 bases, with 8 bases between them. CDR3 length equals 13 residues. The chain's CDR3 is CSARRALNTEAFF. The CDR3, as DNA: TGCAGTGCTAGGCGGGCTTTGAACACTGAAGCTTTCTTT.

This clonotype appeared a few times. V and J are TRBV20-1 and TRBJ1-5; D might be TRBD1 (5 bases). Trimming pared 6 bases from V and 1 base from J, leaving 25 bases between. From germline, CDR1 is DFQATT and CDR2 SNEGSKA (reference sequence). The length of the CDR3 is 18 residues. The CDR3 reads CSAPTIPGPSQSNQPQHF. CDR3 sequence (DNA): TGCAGTGCCCCGACTATACCGGGACCTTCGCAAAGCAATCAGCCCCAGCATTTT.

This clonotype appeared a few times. V usage is TRBV4-3 and J usage is TRBJ1-5; 10 nucleotides agree with TRBD1. CDR3 length: 15 amino acids. Germline CDR1 reads LGHNA; CDR2 reads YSLEER. V lost 3 bases and J lost 5; bases outside the gene matches: 4. The CDR3 nucleotides are TGCGCCAGCAGCCACGACAGGGGGCCGTATCAGCCCCAGCATTTT. Protein product: CASSHDRGPYQPQHF.

This clonotype has a handful of counts. The J gene is TRBJ2-1, the V gene TRBV7-3; 9 positions match TRBD2. CDR1 SGHTA and CDR2 FQGTGA come from the germline V gene. Trimming at V came to 1 base and at J to 0 bases, leaving 10 bases not matched to a gene. The CDR3 contains 19 residues. The CDR3 protein is CASSLKVRTSARSYNEQFF. CDR3 bases: TGTGCCAGCAGCTTAAAGGTTAGGACTAGCGCCCGCTCCTACAATGAGCAGTTCTTC.

The chain carries TRBV10-3 and TRBJ2-1, with TRBD2 matching 8 bases. Per germline, CDR1 ENHRY and CDR2 SYGVKD. The length of the CDR3 is 14 residues. The V and J ends lost 6 bases and 0 bases, in that order; junction bases with no gene match: 1. CDR3 bases: TGTGCCATCAGGGGGACTAGCTCCTACAATGAGCAGTTCTTC. The encoded protein is CAIRGTSSYNEQFF.

The CDR3 sequence: CASSQLAEGYNEQFF. In DNA form, the CDR3 reads TGCGCCAGCAGCCAACTAGCGGAGGGATACAATGAGCAGTTCTTC. The rearrangement uses TRBV4-1 and TRBJ2-1; TRBD2 matches at 7 bases. The germline CDR1 and CDR2 sequences are MGHRA and YSYEKL. The trim removed 2 bases at V and 4 bases at J, leaving 5 bases unmatched. The CDR3 length is 15 residues.

This clonotype was counted only a few times. The rearrangement links TRBV7-2 to TRBJ2-2, with D perhaps matching TRBD1 or TRBD2 (5 bases each). The CDR3 is 13 amino acids. Trimming took 1 base from V and 7 from J, leaving 7 bases between them. Germline V gene data show CDR1 as SGHTA and CDR2 as FQGNSA. The CDR3 nucleotides read TGTGCCAGCAGCTTAGGGGGGAACGGGGAGCTGTTTTTT. Encoded protein: CASSLGGNGELFF.

Many counts were recorded for this clonotype. The gene calls are TRBV28 and TRBJ2-7; D could derive from TRBD1 or TRBD2 (5 bases each). Deletions cut 2 bases from V and 0 bases from J, with 8 bases between. This CDR3 comprises 14 residues. Looked up from germline, CDR1 is MDHEN and CDR2 is SYDVKM. The CDR3 loop reads CASSLRGPSYEQYF. CDR3 DNA: TGTGCCAGCAGTTTACGGGGCCCCTCCTACGAGCAGTACTTC.

This clonotype was seen repeatedly, ten times or more. This rearrangement joins TRBV10-2 to TRBJ2-3; 8 nucleotides agree with TRBD2. Germline trimming cut 6 bases from V and 0 bases from J; bases unmatched to any gene: 5. Germline CDR1 and CDR2: WSHSY and SAAADI. The CDR3 has 15 amino acids. The CDR3 sequence: CASSGLAYSTDTQYF. CDR3 nucleotide sequence: TGCGCCAGCAGCGGACTAGCCTATAGCACAGATACGCAGTATTTT.

This clonotype was seen a few times. CDR3 sequence reads: CASSFCQFSTGADTEAFF. CDR3 sequence (DNA): TGTGCCAGCAGTTTTTGTCAGTTTTCGACAGGCGCTGACACTGAAGCTTTCTTT. The chain recombines TRBV12-3 or TRBV12-4 with TRBJ1-1, with D possibly TRBD1 on 6 matching bases. This CDR3 comprises 18 residues. V gave up 3 bases and J gave up 3 bases, with 23 bases separating them.

The J gene is TRBJ1-1, the V gene TRBV4-3; possible D gene TRBD1, 6 bases. Trimming removed 2 bases from V and 5 bases from J, with 12 bases in between. CDR3 length: 14 residues. Germline lookup yields CDR1 LGHNA and CDR2 YSLEER. The CDR3 spells CASSQFEGETEAFF. The DNA of the CDR3 is TGCGCCAGCAGCCAATTCGAGGGGGAGACTGAAGCTTTCTTT.

This clonotype was detected a few times. V usage is TRBV7-9 and J usage is TRBJ2-5, with 11 bases aligning to TRBD2. CDR3 length: 16 amino acids. V trimming: 2 bases; J trimming: 0 bases; junction bases outside the gene matches: 2. Germline values: CDR1 SEHNR, CDR2 FQNEAQ (reference sequence). CDR3 amino acids: CASSLLAGGNQETQYF. In nucleotides, the CDR3 is TGTGCCAGCAGCTTACTAGCGGGAGGTAACCAAGAGACCCAGTACTTC.

This chain links TRBV29-1 with TRBJ2-1; tentatively, D is TRBD1 or TRBD2 (5 bases each). The germline CDR1 and CDR2 sequences are SQVTM and ANQGSEA. V lost 2 bases to trimming and J lost 11 bases, with 10 bases between them. The CDR3 loop spans 11 amino acids. The CDR3 bases are TGCAGCGTTGAAAAGGGGAGTAAGCAGTTCTTC. Translating it yields CSVEKGSKQFF.

This clonotype has more than one count but fewer than ten. The rearrangement links TRBV7-9 to TRBJ1-3; D not resolved. Between the trimmed V and J ends, which lost 8 bases and 0 bases, there was a span of 11 bases. In germline, CDR1 is SEHNR, CDR2 FQNEAQ (reference sequence). The CDR3 is 14 amino acids. The DNA for the CDR3 is TGTGCCAGCGAACCTGGCCTCTCTGGAAACACCATATATTTT. Amino acids: CASEPGLSGNTIYF.

This rearrangement joins TRBV28 to TRBJ2-2; TRBD2 aligns across 9 bases. This CDR3 has 15 amino acids. Per the germline V gene, CDR1 is MDHEN and CDR2 is SYDVKM. With V trimmed by 3 bases and J by 8 bases, 7 bases remained unmatched. The CDR3 sequence: CASSLVAGVSGELFF. The DNA for the CDR3 is TGTGCCAGCAGTTTGGTAGCGGGAGTAAGTGGGGAGCTGTTTTTT.

The rearrangement joins TRBV4-3 to TRBJ2-7, with D perhaps given as TRBD1 or TRBD2 (6 bases each). This CDR3 has 15 amino acids. The germline V and J ends were trimmed by 6 bases and 2 bases, with 17 bases remaining between them. Germline-derived CDR1 and CDR2 are LGHNA and YSLEER. CDR3 in DNA: TGCGCCAGCAGAAGGACTACAGGGAAGGCCTACGAGCAGTACTTC. Translation: CASRRTTGKAYEQYF.

This clonotype has more than one count but fewer than ten. J is TRBJ1-6 and V is TRBV2; TRBD1 might be the D (5 bases). CDR1 SNHLY and CDR2 FYNNEI come from the germline V gene. The CDR3 is 15 residues long. V shed 4 bases and J shed 10 bases, with 17 bases lying between them. CDR3 protein: CASSGRRGAVSPLHF. CDR3 DNA sequence: TGTGCCAGCAGTGGCCGGCGGGGCGCTGTCTCACCCCTCCACTTT.

In its sample, this clonotype was seen a few times. The V gene is TRBV4-2, the J gene TRBJ2-1; TRBD2 matches 11 bases. CDR3 length: 17 amino acids. The J segment lost 5 bases and the V segment lost 1 base, leaving 7 bases of the junction unmatched. Germline V gives CDR1 LGHNA, CDR2 YNFKEQ. DNA of the CDR3: TGTGCCAGCAGCCAAGGGGCTTTAGCGGGAGGGAACAATGAGCAGTTCTTC. It yields the protein CASSQGALAGGNNEQFF.

This clonotype occurred a few times. V and J are TRBV4-3 and TRBJ2-7, with 8 positions matching TRBD2. Germline V CDR1 and CDR2: LGHNA, YSLEER. Trimming removed 0 bases from V and 7 bases from J; junction bases left unmatched: 8. The CDR3 loop spans 15 amino acids. The CDR3 spells CASSQDHVLAAEQYF. The CDR3 region has the DNA TGCGCCAGCAGCCAAGATCACGTACTAGCGGCAGAGCAGTACTTC.

There are a few counts of this clonotype. With a much larger clone just one base away, this may be a read error. This sequence joins TRBV7-9 and TRBJ2-2, with a weak D call TRBD1 (6 bases). The length of the CDR3 is 15 residues. Deletions cut 1 base from V and 0 bases from J, with 6 bases between. Germline CDR1 and CDR2: SEHNR and FQNEAQ (reference sequence). The CDR3 here is CASSLGTANTGELFF. The CDR3, as DNA: TGTGCCAGCAGCTTAGGGACAGCGAACACCGGGGAGCTGTTTTTT.